This TCR beta chain was found in a study of neoadjuvant nivolumab and ipilimumab in lung cancer. Deletions cut 2 bases from V and 4 bases from J, with 9 bases between. This CDR3 spans 15 amino acids. Per the germline V gene, CDR1 is KGHSH and CDR2 is LQKENI. Sequencing was performed with immunoSEQ multiplex PCR; in TCRdb, only in-frame clones are kept and a portion is missing. The repertoire consists of over 25,000 clones, with 76% occurring once and the leading ten covering over 15%. This clone came up a few times. Its specificity is not known. Overall study findings and caveats: TCR richness and clonality were higher in tumors than adjacent uninvolved lung. Blood richness before therapy tracked richness in tumors resected after neoadjuvant therapy. Only a small number of samples underwent TCR sequencing.

This sequence was found in an adult with non-small cell lung cancer. The sample here was tumor tissue, taken after neoadjuvant nivolumab, alone or with ipilimumab, at or shortly before surgery. The genes are TRBV18 and TRBJ2-6; D remains unclear. CDR3 region: CASSPYGDGANVLTF. CDR3 DNA sequence: TGTGCCAGCTCACCATACGGTGACGGGGCCAACGTCCTGACTTTC.